A selection of T cell receptor beta chains follows, all from one sample in a study of lymphopenia after photon versus proton radiotherapy. Profiling relied on immunoSEQ multiplex PCR, and the TCRdb table lists in-frame clones only, not all of them. The sample records some 28,000 clones, about four fifths being singletons. The sample in question was peripheral blood, obtained from a patient treated with photon-based radiotherapy. These receptors were taken from a man aged 45 to 65 with gastric cancer. Each CDR3 is given with its conserved first and last residue. The D gene is left open where the match is weak. Clone size is stated in some rows and not others, as once, few, many or a class when expanded.

j_gene: TRBJ1-5; abundance: -; d_gene: -; v_gene: TRBV30; CDR3nt: TGTGCCTGGAGCCGGGACTTCAGCAATCAGCCCCAGCATTTT; CDR3aa: CAWSRDFSNQPQHF
j_gene: TRBJ1-2; abundance: -; d_gene: -; v_gene: TRBV30; CDR3nt: TGTGCCGCGCAGGTCTATGGCTACACCTTC; CDR3aa: CAAQVYGYTF
j_gene: TRBJ2-5; abundance: -; d_gene: -; v_gene: TRBV5-1; CDR3nt: TGCGCCAGCAGCTTGGCCGGGCAGTATCAAGAGACCCAGTACTTC; CDR3aa: CASSLAGQYQETQYF
j_gene: TRBJ1-4; abundance: -; d_gene: -; v_gene: TRBV5-1; CDR3nt: TGCGCCAGCAGCCCGGGGAGGACTAATGAAAAACTGTTTTTT; CDR3aa: CASSPGRTNEKLFF
j_gene: TRBJ2-1; abundance: -; d_gene: -; v_gene: TRBV5-1; CDR3nt: TGCGCCAGCAGCTCGCTCTACAATGAGCAGTTCTTC; CDR3aa: CASSSLYNEQFF
j_gene: TRBJ1-6; abundance: -; d_gene: -; v_gene: TRBV19; CDR3nt: TGTGCCAGTAGGAGACAAGGGTGGGATAATTCACCCCTCCACTTT; CDR3aa: CASRRQGWDNSPLHF
j_gene: TRBJ1-5; abundance: -; d_gene: TRBD1; v_gene: TRBV6-4; CDR3nt: TGTGCCAGCTACCACAGGGACAGCGGTGATAATCAGCCCCAGCATTTT; CDR3aa: CASYHRDSGDNQPQHF
j_gene: TRBJ1-2; abundance: once; d_gene: TRBD1; v_gene: TRBV9; CDR3nt: TGTGCCAGCAGCGCCGGGACAGGGAGAGTTGGCGGCTACACCTTC; CDR3aa: CASSAGTGRVGGYTF
j_gene: TRBJ2-3; abundance: -; d_gene: -; v_gene: TRBV7-9; CDR3nt: TGTGCCAGCACCCGACTCCCTGGGACAGATACGCAGTATTTT; CDR3aa: CASTRLPGTDTQYF
j_gene: TRBJ1-2; abundance: -; d_gene: TRBD1; v_gene: TRBV5-6; CDR3nt: TGTGCCAGTCGACCCCCCCACTCAGGGGGGAACTATGGCTACACCTTC; CDR3aa: CASRPPHSGGNYGYTF
j_gene: TRBJ2-1; abundance: -; d_gene: TRBD2; v_gene: TRBV11-2; CDR3nt: TGTGCCAGCAGGTCGAGCGGGGGGCCCATCGATGAGCAGTTCTTC; CDR3aa: CASRSSGGPIDEQFF
j_gene: TRBJ2-3; abundance: -; d_gene: -; v_gene: TRBV6-6; CDR3nt: TGTGCCAGCAGTTTCGCGCAGGTCCAAGATACGCAGTATTTT; CDR3aa: CASSFAQVQDTQYF
j_gene: TRBJ2-5; abundance: -; d_gene: -; v_gene: TRBV7-8; CDR3nt: TGTGCCAGCAGCTTTGGGCTCCAAGAGACCCAGTACTTC; CDR3aa: CASSFGLQETQYF
j_gene: TRBJ2-1; abundance: -; d_gene: TRBD2; v_gene: TRBV27; CDR3nt: TGTGCCAGCAGTTCCTCTAGCGGGTACTACAATGAGCAGTTCTTC; CDR3aa: CASSSSSGYYNEQFF
j_gene: TRBJ2-3; abundance: -; d_gene: -; v_gene: TRBV6-1; CDR3nt: TGTGCCAGCGGTCGAAGGGGGTCCCAAGGAGATACGCAGTATTTT; CDR3aa: CASGRRGSQGDTQYF
j_gene: TRBJ1-5; abundance: -; d_gene: -; v_gene: TRBV7-2; CDR3nt: TGTGCCAGCAGCCCGGGACGGGCCTTCAATCAGCCCCAGCATTTT; CDR3aa: CASSPGRAFNQPQHF
j_gene: TRBJ2-1; abundance: few; d_gene: -; v_gene: TRBV11-2; CDR3nt: TGTGCCAGCAGCTTAATCCGATTTCCCAACAATGAGCAGTTCTTC; CDR3aa: CASSLIRFPNNEQFF
j_gene: TRBJ1-6; abundance: -; d_gene: -; v_gene: TRBV19; CDR3nt: TGTGCCAGTAGTACTACGGATAATTCACCCCTCCACTTT; CDR3aa: CASSTTDNSPLHF
j_gene: TRBJ1-2; abundance: -; d_gene: -; v_gene: TRBV30; CDR3nt: TGTGCCTGGAGTTCAGGGAGCGGCTACACCTTC; CDR3aa: CAWSSGSGYTF
j_gene: TRBJ1-3; abundance: -; d_gene: -; v_gene: TRBV6-5; CDR3nt: TGTGCCAGCAGTTACGGGAGGATCCCTGGAAACACCATATATTTT; CDR3aa: CASSYGRIPGNTIYF
j_gene: TRBJ2-7; abundance: once; d_gene: TRBD2; v_gene: TRBV2; CDR3nt: TGTGCCACCTACCTAGCGGGGGGGAACTACGAGCAGTACTTC; CDR3aa: CATYLAGGNYEQYF
j_gene: TRBJ1-1; abundance: -; d_gene: -; v_gene: TRBV19; CDR3nt: TGTGCCAGTAGTATGAGACAGACACCAGAAGCTTTCTTT; CDR3aa: CASSMRQTPEAFF
j_gene: TRBJ1-2; abundance: -; d_gene: -; v_gene: TRBV7-9; CDR3nt: TGTGCCAGCAGCCACTGGGGGGTAGACTATGGCTACACCTTC; CDR3aa: CASSHWGVDYGYTF
j_gene: TRBJ2-5; abundance: medium-sized; d_gene: -; v_gene: TRBV15; CDR3nt: TGTGCCACCAGCCAGGTAGCAGGGGAGACCCAGTACTTC; CDR3aa: CATSQVAGETQYF
j_gene: TRBJ2-5; abundance: -; d_gene: TRBD1; v_gene: TRBV5-1; CDR3nt: TGCGCCAGCAGCTCCGGGACAGAAGAGACCCAGTACTTC; CDR3aa: CASSSGTEETQYF
j_gene: TRBJ2-3; abundance: -; d_gene: TRBD1; v_gene: TRBV25-1; CDR3nt: TGTGCCAGCCTCTGGACAGGGGGCACAGATACGCAGTATTTT; CDR3aa: CASLWTGGTDTQYF
j_gene: TRBJ1-4; abundance: -; d_gene: -; v_gene: TRBV27; CDR3nt: TGTGCCAGCAGTTTATGGGGGGCCACTAATGAAAAACTGTTTTTT; CDR3aa: CASSLWGATNEKLFF
j_gene: TRBJ1-1; abundance: -; d_gene: -; v_gene: TRBV10-1; CDR3nt: TGCGCCAGCAGTGAGTCGACTAGGGGGAACACTGAAGCTTTCTTT; CDR3aa: CASSESTRGNTEAFF
j_gene: TRBJ2-7; abundance: -; d_gene: -; v_gene: TRBV14; CDR3nt: TGTGCCAGCAGCCATCAGTACGAGCAGTACTTC; CDR3aa: CASSHQYEQYF
j_gene: TRBJ1-6; abundance: few; d_gene: -; v_gene: TRBV6-1; CDR3nt: TGTGCCAGCATGGCGGGATATTGGTCACCCCTCCACTTT; CDR3aa: CASMAGYWSPLHF
j_gene: TRBJ2-1; abundance: -; d_gene: -; v_gene: TRBV9; CDR3nt: TGTGCCAGCAGCGTAGATGGCGATCCAGAGCAGTTCTTC; CDR3aa: CASSVDGDPEQFF
j_gene: TRBJ1-5; abundance: -; d_gene: -; v_gene: TRBV18; CDR3nt: TGTGCCAGCTCACCGCAGGAAGATCAGCCCCAGCATTTT; CDR3aa: CASSPQEDQPQHF
j_gene: TRBJ2-2; abundance: -; d_gene: -; v_gene: TRBV4-3; CDR3nt: TGCGCCAGCAGCCAAGATAGGAACCCTGTCACCGGGGAGCTGTTTTTT; CDR3aa: CASSQDRNPVTGELFF
j_gene: TRBJ2-1; abundance: -; d_gene: -; v_gene: TRBV11-2; CDR3nt: TGTGCCAGCAGCTTAACCCAGGAGCAGTTCTTC; CDR3aa: CASSLTQEQFF
j_gene: TRBJ1-4; abundance: -; d_gene: TRBD1; v_gene: TRBV18; CDR3nt: TGTGCCAGCTCACTGGGACAGGCAAGTGGAAAACTGTTTTTT; CDR3aa: CASSLGQASGKLFF
j_gene: TRBJ2-2; abundance: -; d_gene: -; v_gene: TRBV5-4; CDR3nt: TGTGCCAGCAGCTCAAAAGTGGGCACCGGGGAGCTGTTTTTT; CDR3aa: CASSSKVGTGELFF
j_gene: TRBJ2-1; abundance: -; d_gene: -; v_gene: TRBV6-4; CDR3nt: TGTGCCAGCAGTGACTCTGGCAATTACAATGAGCAGTTCTTC; CDR3aa: CASSDSGNYNEQFF
j_gene: TRBJ2-5; abundance: -; d_gene: -; v_gene: TRBV19; CDR3nt: TGTGCCAGTAGTATATCTTACTCACAAGAGACCCAGTACTTC; CDR3aa: CASSISYSQETQYF
j_gene: TRBJ2-5; abundance: -; d_gene: -; v_gene: TRBV9; CDR3nt: TGTGCCAGCAGCGTAGCCGGACGGGGGCATGAGACCCAGTACTTC; CDR3aa: CASSVAGRGHETQYF
j_gene: TRBJ2-2; abundance: -; d_gene: -; v_gene: TRBV11-2; CDR3nt: TGTGCCAGCAGCTTAAGGGGGGAGGTCACCGGGGAGCTGTTTTTT; CDR3aa: CASSLRGEVTGELFF
j_gene: TRBJ2-2; abundance: -; d_gene: TRBD1; v_gene: TRBV7-3; CDR3nt: TGTGCCAGCAGCACTACAGGGGGCGCGGGCGGGGAGCTGTTTTTT; CDR3aa: CASSTTGGAGGELFF
j_gene: TRBJ1-1; abundance: -; d_gene: TRBD1; v_gene: TRBV5-1; CDR3nt: TGCGCCAGCAGCTTGGAGGGGACAGGTGGGACTGAAGCTTTCTTT; CDR3aa: CASSLEGTGGTEAFF